A single sample is the source of the 26 T cell receptor beta chains below, sequenced in a study of blood T cell repertoires in COVID-19. Sequenced by immunoSEQ multiplex PCR; TCRdb stores in-frame clones only, minus some. The sample holds around 280,000 clones, roughly 89% seen once. Material: PBMCs or T cells enriched from blood (not recorded which). The receptors originated from a woman aged 40 to 50 who had recovered from COVID-19.

This rearrangement joins TRBV10-3 to TRBJ2-3, with D perhaps TRBD2 (6 bases). V lost 0 bases and J 4 bases, leaving 14 bases between the germline ends. The CDR3 is 16 residues long. CDR1 and CDR2 (germline): ENHRY, SYGVKD. CDR3 amino acids: CAISESPVGGPDTQYF. Written as DNA, the CDR3 is TGTGCCATCAGTGAGTCTCCGGTGGGAGGTCCAGATACGCAGTATTTT.

This clone was seen more than once but under ten times. The chain joins TRBV4-1 to TRBJ1-2, with a tentative D call TRBD1 (6 bases). Germline V gene sequence: CDR1 MGHRA, CDR2 YSYEKL. The CDR3 covers 12 residues. The V and J ends lost 5 bases and 7 bases respectively, with 11 bases between them. CDR3 residues: CASSDLQGGYTF. In DNA form, the CDR3 reads TGCGCCAGCAGCGATTTACAGGGTGGCTACACCTTC.

The V gene is TRBV7-6, the J gene TRBJ2-7, with 12 bases that match TRBD2. This CDR3 comprises 16 residues. Germline CDR1 reads SGHVS; CDR2 reads FNYEAQ. Trimming cost V 4 bases and J 3 bases; bases outside gene matches: 7. The CDR3 nucleotides are TGTGCCAGCAGCTCTCTAGCGGGAGGGGATCTCTACGAGCAGTACTTC. It encodes CASSSLAGGDLYEQYF.

This clone came up once. The chain recombines TRBV25-1 with TRBJ2-2; 11 nucleotides agree with TRBD1. The germline V gene encodes CDR1 MGHDK and CDR2 SYGVNS. The length of the CDR3 is 16 residues. With 6 bases clipped from V and 4 bases from J, the junction kept 7 bases outside the gene matches. The CDR3 spells CASSRGGTGGTGELFF. CDR3 nucleotides: TGTGCCAGCAGCCGAGGGGGGACAGGGGGCACCGGGGAGCTGTTTTTT.

In regard to this clone: Other DNA variants within this sample encode the same CDR3. The V call is TRBV9, the J call TRBJ2-2, with 8 bases fitting TRBD2. This CDR3 is built from 15 residues. CDR1 SGDLS and CDR2 YYNGEE come from the germline V gene. V shed 1 base, J shed 1 base, and the junction held 0 bases outside the gene matches. The CDR3 protein is CASSVSGRNTGELFF. The CDR3 DNA reads TGTGCCAGCAGCGTAAGCGGGAGGAACACCGGGGAGCTGTTTTTT.

The genes are TRBV6-2 or TRBV6-3 and TRBJ2-1; possibly TRBD2 for D (5 bases). Germline V gene data show CDR1 as MNHEY and CDR2 as SVGEGT. V shed 3 bases and J shed 4 bases, with 16 bases lying between them. CDR3 length: 16 residues. CDR3 DNA: TGTGCCAGCAGTTATGGCCTTAGCGTGGGGTACAATGAGCAGTTCTTC. Its translation is CASSYGLSVGYNEQFF.

The chain combines TRBV21-1 with TRBJ1-6. TRBV21-1 is a pseudogene segment. The CDR3 contains 16 residues. The CDR3 DNA reads TGTGCCAGCAGCAAAGATGAGAGCTCCTATAATTCACCCCTCCACTTT. Encoded protein: CASSKDESSYNSPLHF.

The chain joins TRBV10-3 to TRBJ2-5; D possibly corresponds to TRBD1 (5 bases). CDR1 is ENHRY, CDR2 SYGVKD, per germline. This CDR3 contains 14 residues. V lost 4 bases to trimming and J lost 4 bases, with 13 bases between them. In DNA form, the CDR3 reads TGTGCCATCAGTGGAATCAGGGTTGCAGAGACCCAGTACTTC. Amino acids: CAISGIRVAETQYF.

The chain joins TRBV18 to TRBJ2-1; D not resolved. V lost 4 bases to trimming and J lost 5 bases, with 12 bases between them. CDR3 length: 14 amino acids. Germline assignment: CDR1 KGHSH and CDR2 LQKENI. This CDR3 reads CASSLRSKNNEQFF. In nucleotides, the CDR3 is TGTGCCAGCTCACTGAGATCCAAAAACAATGAGCAGTTCTTC.

V is TRBV28 and J is TRBJ1-5; D ambiguous. Germline CDR1 MDHEN, CDR2 SYDVKM. Trimming cost V 3 bases and J 3 bases, with 3 bases left between them. This CDR3 region has 12 residues. The CDR3 reads CASSFINQPQHF. The CDR3 region has the DNA TGTGCCAGCAGTTTTATCAATCAGCCCCAGCATTTT.

CDR3 DNA sequence: TGTGCCAGCAGCGTAGGAGGCGGTGGGGGGTCCTACGAGCAGTACTTC. It codes for CASSVGGGGGSYEQYF. The V call is TRBV9, the J call TRBJ2-7, with a possible D match to TRBD2 (6 bases). The CDR3 is made up of 16 amino acids. Germline values: CDR1 SGDLS, CDR2 YYNGEE. The V gene lost 0 bases and the J gene lost 1 base, with 14 bases spanning the gap.

CDR3 in DNA: TGTGCCAGCAGCCAAGAAGGGGGCCCTGAAGCTTTCTTT. Translation: CASSQEGGPEAFF. The chain has TRBV3-1 (or the pseudogene TRBV3-2) and TRBJ1-1, with 7 bases lining up with TRBD1. Germline V lookup: CDR1 LGHDT, CDR2 YNNKEL (reference sequence). The CDR3 loop spans 13 amino acids. With 0 bases clipped from V and 6 bases from J, the junction kept 1 base outside the gene matches.

V usage is TRBV7-8 and J usage is TRBJ1-2; TRBD1 aligns across 7 bases. This CDR3 spans 12 amino acids. Unmatched junction bases numbered 2, after V lost 3 bases and J lost 7 bases. Germline lookup yields CDR1 SGHVS and CDR2 FQNEAQ. CDR3 DNA: TGTGCCAGCAGCTTCACAGGGGCTGGCTACACCTTC. Its translation: CASSFTGAGYTF.

This sequence joins TRBV3-1 (or the pseudogene TRBV3-2) and TRBJ2-1, with 9 positions matching TRBD2. V dropped 3 bases and J dropped 7; count of bases not matched to a gene: 4. The CDR3 is made up of 14 amino acids. Germline values: CDR1 LGHDT, CDR2 YNNKEL (reference sequence). The CDR3 DNA sequence: TGTGCCAGCAGCCAGCGGGAGGGCCTAAATGAGCAGTTCTTC. Translated, it gives CASSQREGLNEQFF.

This clone was detected only a few times. This chain uses TRBV27 with TRBJ1-1, with a tentative D call TRBD1 (5 bases). Germline V gives CDR1 MNHEY, CDR2 SMNVEV (reference sequence). The germline V and J ends were trimmed by 5 bases and 0 bases, with 13 bases remaining between them. This CDR3 spans 15 amino acids. As DNA, the CDR3 is TGTGCCAGCAGTAGACAGCTACAGATGAACACTGAAGCTTTCTTT. Its protein is CASSRQLQMNTEAFF.

The chain carries TRBV6-4 and TRBJ1-2, with D hard to call. The CDR3 is 15 amino acids. From germline, CDR1 is MRHNA and CDR2 SNTAGT. Between the trimmed V and J ends, which lost 2 bases and 4 bases, there was a span of 14 bases. CDR3 in amino acids: CASSDEGSGPYGYTF. CDR3 DNA sequence: TGTGCCAGCAGTGACGAGGGCAGCGGTCCCTATGGCTACACCTTC.

This clone occurred once. J is TRBJ2-3 and V is TRBV27; 10 bases line up with TRBD1. The germline gives CDR1 MNHEY, CDR2 SMNVEV (reference sequence). The CDR3 has 13 residues. V was clipped by 8 bases and J by 4 bases; unmatched bases: 3. CDR3 region: CASGQGGADTQYF. CDR3 DNA sequence: TGTGCCAGCGGACAGGGGGGGGCAGATACGCAGTATTTT.

This clone appeared once. The chain joins TRBV5-1 to TRBJ1-2; D ambiguous. The V gene lost 7 bases and the J gene lost 5 bases, with 18 bases spanning the gap. The CDR3 spans 14 residues. Germline CDR1 SGHRS, CDR2 YFSETQ. The CDR3 DNA follows: TGCGCCAGCCATCCAGGAGGGAATGGATATGGCTACACCTTC. This sequence encodes CASHPGGNGYGYTF.

The V call is TRBV30, the J call TRBJ2-5; TRBD1 might be the D (5 bases). V lost 4 bases to trimming and J lost 1 base, with 7 bases between them. CDR3 length equals 12 residues. The germline gives CDR1 GTSNPN, CDR2 SVGIG (reference sequence). CDR3 coding DNA: TGTGCCTGGATTGACAGCCAAGAGACCCAGTACTTC. Translated, it gives CAWIDSQETQYF.

In this sample, this clone turned up a few times. The rearrangement links TRBV5-3 to TRBJ2-3; the match to TRBD1 covers 9 bases. TRBV5-3 is an open reading frame whose function is uncertain. The CDR3 is 16 amino acids. V dropped 7 bases and J dropped 1; count of bases not matched to a gene: 10. The CDR3 DNA reads TGTGCCAGACTCAGGTGGGACAGGGTTGGCACAGATACGCAGTATTTT. This encodes CARLRWDRVGTDTQYF.

The chain employs TRBV11-2 and TRBJ1-2, with D hard to call. V was shortened by 5 bases and J by 4 bases, with 11 bases between the two germline ends. Germline V lookup: CDR1 SGHAT, CDR2 FQNNGV. The CDR3 runs 13 residues. The CDR3 reads CASSQQTGYGYTF. In DNA, the CDR3 is TGTGCCAGCAGCCAACAAACGGGCTATGGCTACACCTTC.

This clone was seen a single time. The gene calls are TRBV2 and TRBJ1-2; maybe TRBD1 (5 bases). V was pared by 6 bases and J by 0 bases, with 14 bases between. CDR3 length: 15 residues. Per the germline V gene, CDR1 is SNHLY and CDR2 is FYNNEI. CDR3 bases: TGTGCCAGCAGGTCAGGCGGGGCAACTAACTATGGCTACACCTTC. Encoded protein: CASRSGGATNYGYTF.

In this sample, this clone turned up a few times. The chain is built from TRBV5-5 and TRBJ2-4, with TRBD1 matching 9 bases. The CDR3 spans 16 residues. The germline V gene has CDR1 SGHKS and CDR2 YYEKEE (reference sequence). V lost 2 bases to trimming and J lost 1 base; unmatched junction nucleotides: 4. CDR3 in amino acids: CASSLNDRGAKNIQYF. Here the CDR3 DNA reads TGTGCCAGCAGCTTAAATGACAGGGGGGCCAAAAACATTCAGTACTTC.

This clone was counted a single time. The chain combines TRBV14 with TRBJ2-7, with 7 bases aligning to TRBD1. Germline V gene data show CDR1 as SGHDN and CDR2 as FVKESK. With 3 bases clipped from V and 2 bases from J, the junction kept 7 bases outside the gene matches. The CDR3 is made up of 15 amino acids. CDR3 residues: CASSQGGTATYEQYF. The CDR3 coding sequence is TGTGCCAGCAGCCAGGGTGGGACAGCGACCTACGAGCAGTACTTC. The variable domain in full, with the rest retrieved from reference TRBV14 and TRBJ2-7, is EAGVTQFPSHSVIEKGQTVTLRCDPISGHDNLYWYRRVMGKEIKFLLHFVKESKQDESGMPNNRFLAERTGGTYSTLKVQPAELEDSGVYFCASSQGGTATYEQYFGPGTRLTVT.

The chain joins TRBV7-9 to TRBJ1-1; D is perhaps TRBD1 (6 bases). The germline gives CDR1 SEHNR, CDR2 FQNEAQ (reference sequence). This CDR3 is built from 14 residues. Trimming removed 5 bases from V and 7 bases from J, with 17 bases in between. In DNA, the CDR3 is TGTGCCAGCAGCCCCCGGGGGGGCAGCGGTGAAGCTTTCTTT. Residues: CASSPRGGSGEAFF.

The V gene is TRBV5-1, the J gene TRBJ1-2; 8 positions agree with TRBD1. Trimming cost V 3 bases and J 6 bases; bases outside gene matches: 7. CDR1 is SGHRS, CDR2 YFSETQ, per germline. This CDR3 contains 14 residues. In DNA, the CDR3 is TGCGCCAGCAGCTCCGGACAGGGCGGCGATGGCTACACCTTC. This gives the protein CASSSGQGGDGYTF.